Following are 8 T cell receptor beta chains from one sample sequenced in a study of beta chain features in type 1 diabetes. Points from the study as a whole: Shorter TCRB CDR3s, moderately but significantly so, were found in Type 1 diabetes patients in all four CD4+ subsets.

Which antigens these TCRs recognize remains unknown. The study reverse transcribed the entire isolated RNA, so it sequenced expressed TCRB transcripts. Sequenced by immunoSEQ multiplex PCR; TCRdb stores in-frame clones only, minus some. The table shows roughly 50,000 clones, with around 56% occurring only once. The sample consisted of Tregs from blood. The receptors were gathered from a woman in her forties with type 1 diabetes.

The chain is built from TRBV7-2 and TRBJ2-7; D ambiguous. This CDR3 spans 14 amino acids. Per germline, CDR1 SGHTA and CDR2 FQGNSA. Between the trimmed V and J ends, which lost 5 bases and 2 bases, there was a span of 13 bases. The CDR3 DNA is TGTGCCAGCAGCCCCCCGGCGGAGACCTACGAGCAGTACTTC. It codes for CASSPPAETYEQYF.

The gene calls are TRBV6-1 and TRBJ2-4; 7 bases are a match to TRBD1. Germline values: CDR1 MNHNS, CDR2 SASEGT. V trimming: 4 bases; J trimming: 6 bases; junction bases outside the gene matches: 15. This CDR3 is built from 17 residues. In nucleotides, the CDR3 is TGTGCCAGCAGTGCCAGGTCCGGGACAGCCTTCGGAAACATTCAGTACTTC. Amino acids: CASSARSGTAFGNIQYF.

This chain connects TRBV19 to TRBJ1-1; the D is unclear. The CDR3 is made up of 14 amino acids. Trimming shortened V by 7 bases and J by 4 bases, and 16 bases separated the two germline ends. Germline assignment: CDR1 LNHDA and CDR2 SQIVND (reference sequence). The DNA of the CDR3 is TGTGCCAGTAAACACGGTCAGGAGGGCACTGAAGCTTTCTTT. Protein product: CASKHGQEGTEAFF.

This clone appeared a few times. J is TRBJ1-2 and V is TRBV28, with unresolved D. Trimming removed 8 bases at V and 7 bases at J, with 11 bases between. Germline CDR1 reads MDHEN; CDR2 reads SYDVKM. CDR3 length: 11 residues. The CDR3, as DNA: TGTGCCAGCGGTCCCCCAGGTGGCTACACCTTC. It translates to CASGPPGGYTF.

V usage is TRBV28 and J usage is TRBJ2-1, with 7 bases that match TRBD1. CDR1 is MDHEN and CDR2 is SYDVKM in the germline V gene. The CDR3 length is 15 residues. The V segment lost 2 bases and the J segment 4 bases; nucleotides outside the gene matches: 5. DNA for the CDR3: TGTGCCAGCAGTTTAGGCACAGGGGTATACAATGAGCAGTTCTTC. Translating it yields CASSLGTGVYNEQFF.

The chain links TRBV7-9 to TRBJ2-5; TRBD1 agrees at 10 bases. CDR1 and CDR2 from the germline V gene are SEHNR and FQNEAQ (reference sequence). This CDR3 has 14 amino acids. The ends lost 5 bases at V and 5 bases at J; junction bases unmatched: 5. CDR3 coding DNA: TGTGCCAGCAGCCAGACAGGGGGCACGGAGACCCAGTACTTC. Residues: CASSQTGGTETQYF.

The chain employs TRBV10-3 and TRBJ2-7, with 9 nucleotides matching TRBD1. The CDR3 consists of 13 residues. CDR1 ENHRY and CDR2 SYGVKD come from the germline V gene. The ends lost 8 bases at V and 6 bases at J; junction bases unmatched: 8. For the CDR3, the DNA is TGTGCCATCGCGAAAACAGGGGGCTCCGAGCAGTACTTC. Protein sequence: CAIAKTGGSEQYF.

This clone was recorded a few times. This sequence joins TRBV6-6 and TRBJ1-2; 7 positions agree with TRBD1. The CDR3 covers 13 residues. CDR1 is MNHNY and CDR2 is SVGAGI in the germline V gene (reference sequence). The V and J ends lost 5 bases and 8 bases, in that order; junction bases with no gene match: 8. CDR3 sequence reads: CASSGKTGEGYTF. CDR3 nucleotides: TGTGCCAGCAGTGGAAAAACAGGGGAAGGCTACACCTTC.